This TCR beta chain emerged from a study of CD8 T cell repertoires and HIV-1 epitope variants. At the level of the study: T cells were stimulated with Twenty-five Gag and Nef peptides separately. Controls included no peptide, Ebola AY9 epitope, and a CMV, EBV, flu pool. An uncultured baseline aliquot held 1M T cells. Study results and caveats: No clonotypes responded to the TAALDMSHF plasma variant; roughly 5 recognized KF9, one HW9.

Regarding this clone: The target antigen is unknown.

Assay: immunoSEQ multiplex PCR; the TCRdb copy retains only in-frame clones and omits some. The sample shows about 95,000 clones, around 75% of them seen only once. In germline, CDR1 is MNHNS, CDR2 SASEGT. J was trimmed by 7 bases and V by 6 bases; bases with no gene match: 7. This CDR3 is 15 amino acids long. This clonotype was sampled from a male donor with HIV. Sequences were obtained from uncultured baseline CD8+ T cells from peripheral blood mononuclear cells (PBMCs). This chain joins TRBV6-1 and TRBJ1-6, with TRBD1 matching 9 bases. The CDR3 bases are TGTGCCAGCAGGGGGACAGGGAGAGGAAATTCACCCCTCCACTTT. It codes for CASRGTGRGNSPLHF.